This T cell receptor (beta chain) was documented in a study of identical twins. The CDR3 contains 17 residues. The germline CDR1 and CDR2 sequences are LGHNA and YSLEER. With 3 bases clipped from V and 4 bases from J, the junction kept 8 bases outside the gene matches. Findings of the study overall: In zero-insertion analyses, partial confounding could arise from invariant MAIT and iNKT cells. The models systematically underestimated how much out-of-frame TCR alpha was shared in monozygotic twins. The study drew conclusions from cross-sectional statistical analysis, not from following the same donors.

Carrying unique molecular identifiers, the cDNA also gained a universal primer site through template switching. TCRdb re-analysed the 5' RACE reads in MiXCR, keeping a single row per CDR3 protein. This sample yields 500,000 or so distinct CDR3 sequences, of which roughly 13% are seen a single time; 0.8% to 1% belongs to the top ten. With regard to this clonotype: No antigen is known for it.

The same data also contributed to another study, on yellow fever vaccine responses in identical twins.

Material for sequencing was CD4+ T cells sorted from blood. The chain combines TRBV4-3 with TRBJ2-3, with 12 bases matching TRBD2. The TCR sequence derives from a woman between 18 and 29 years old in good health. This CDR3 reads CASSHLAGGLGADTQYF. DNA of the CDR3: TGCGCCAGCAGCCATCTAGCGGGAGGGCTCGGGGCAGATACGCAGTATTTT.